This T cell receptor beta chain came from a study of blood T cell repertoires in COVID-19. Profiled with immunoSEQ multiplex PCR; TCRdb holds only in-frame clones, not every one. The data show 150,000 to 200,000 clones, roughly 80% seen once. In germline, CDR1 is GTSNPN, CDR2 SVGIG (reference sequence). The V gene lost 3 bases and the J gene lost 0 bases, with 8 bases spanning the gap. The CDR3 consists of 13 residues. The age range of participants was 18 to 89 years, with residence in under 25 US areas. Resolution of symptoms, clearance, or two negative PCRs was present in recovered Cohort 3 donors. Input material: PBMCs or T cells enriched from blood (not recorded which). This receptor was taken from a middle-aged man who had recovered from COVID-19. This sequence joins TRBV30 and TRBJ1-1; D is undetermined. The DNA of the CDR3 is TGTGCCTGGAGAGCGACCGTGAACACTGAAGCTTTCTTT. Amino acid sequence: CAWRATVNTEAFF.